This record looks at one T cell receptor beta chain sequence and its context. Antigen unknown. The data originate from a study of cytomegalovirus exposure and HLA in healthy donors. Primers: 60 Vbeta forward and 13 Jbeta reverse. Profiling relied on immunoSEQ multiplex PCR, and the TCRdb table lists in-frame clones only, not all of them. There are 120,000 or so clones in the sample; 80% occur only once, and roughly 2.4% lies in the top ten. General observations from the study: In vitro confirmation showed three CMV-associated chains to be CMV antigen specific. There were reportedly fewer N-insertions in an Asian-associated ancestry cluster than the roughly 670-donor mean, in a later analysis. There were some V segments, including TRBV6-2 and TRBV6-3, excluded as indistinguishable. A later analysis showed HLA-associated TCR beta chains outstripping equally common others in clonal expansion.

In germline, CDR1 is SGHNT, CDR2 YYREEE (reference sequence). CDR3 length: 15 residues. Unmatched junction bases numbered 8, after V lost 3 bases and J lost 2 bases. Sequencing was carried out using PBMCs. This chain links TRBV5-4 with TRBJ2-7; 7 bases are a match to TRBD2. The source is a man aged 25-40 years in good health and CMV-seronegative. The chain's CDR3 is CASSSQWGGAYEQYF. The CDR3, as DNA: TGTGCCAGCAGCTCGCAGTGGGGGGGAGCCTACGAGCAGTACTTC.